One and the same sample provided the 7 T cell receptor beta chains below, sequenced in a study of identical twins. Each CDR3 protein gets one entry after TCRdb re-called the 5' RACE reads with MiXCR. The sample contains about 240,000 distinct CDR3 sequences, 6% to 8.5% of which appear only once. These data are also associated with another study on yellow fever vaccine responses in identical twins.

Sequences were obtained from CD8+ T cells sorted from blood. Receptors were obtained from a woman aged 18-29 years in good health.

This clonotype came up many times. The J gene is TRBJ1-2, the V gene TRBV19; D is undetermined. Germline assignment: CDR1 LNHDA and CDR2 SQIVND (reference sequence). V lost 5 bases and J 2 bases, leaving 9 bases between the germline ends. CDR3 length: 13 amino acids. The CDR3 sequence: CASSASENYGYTF. CDR3 DNA sequence: TGTGCCAGTAGTGCCTCAGAAAACTATGGCTACACCTTC.

There are a few counts of this clonotype. V is TRBV7-2 and J is TRBJ1-1, with no clear D. V gave up 2 bases and J gave up 4 bases, with 14 bases separating them. This CDR3 has 15 residues. Germline lookup yields CDR1 SGHTA and CDR2 FQGNSA. The CDR3 DNA follows: TGTGCCAGCAGCTTAAGGGTCGGAGGGTTCACTGAAGCTTTCTTT. Protein sequence: CASSLRVGGFTEAFF.

This clonotype was recorded many times. CDR3 in amino acids: CSAPRQTGELFF. DNA for the CDR3: TGCAGTGCTCCCCGACAGACCGGGGAGCTGTTTTTT. This rearrangement joins TRBV20-1 to TRBJ2-2, with a tentative D call TRBD1 (5 bases). V lost 5 bases and J lost 5, with 9 bases in between. Germline V gene data show CDR1 as DFQATT and CDR2 as SNEGSKA (reference sequence). The CDR3 has 12 residues.

This clonotype turned up a few times. This chain connects TRBV6-4 to TRBJ2-1, with 8 nucleotides matching TRBD1. Trimming took 6 bases from V and 4 from J; bases not matched to a gene: 14. The CDR3 spans 17 residues. Germline assignment: CDR1 MRHNA and CDR2 SNTAGT. The CDR3 DNA is TGTGCCAGCAGCAAAACTTACCGGGACAGGACATACAATGAGCAGTTCTTC. This encodes CASSKTYRDRTYNEQFF.

The chain recombines TRBV5-1 with TRBJ1-1; possible D gene TRBD1, 6 bases. Trimming left V 2 bases short and J 7 bases short, with 18 bases between. This CDR3 is built from 15 residues. The V gene's germline CDR1 is SGHRS and CDR2 YFSETQ. The CDR3 reads CASSLYDGGAFEAFF. In DNA form, the CDR3 reads TGCGCCAGCAGCTTATATGATGGGGGGGCGTTTGAAGCTTTCTTT.

The chain couples TRBV27 to TRBJ2-7, with D tentatively TRBD1 or TRBD2 (6 bases each). CDR1 is MNHEY and CDR2 is SMNVEV in the germline V gene (reference sequence). V was cut by 6 bases and J by 6 bases, with 9 bases left in between. This CDR3 has 11 amino acids. The CDR3 sequence is CASRGGFEQYF. CDR3 bases: TGTGCCAGCAGAGGGGGGTTCGAGCAGTACTTC.

This clonotype was counted between two and nine times. The chain recombines TRBV27 with TRBJ2-1, with 9 bases identical to TRBD2. The CDR3 is 15 amino acids. Germline V gene sequence: CDR1 MNHEY, CDR2 SMNVEV (reference sequence). Unmatched junction bases numbered 6, after V lost 5 bases and J lost 4 bases. The CDR3 DNA reads TGTGCCAGCAGTGCGGGGGGGAGCAATTACAATGAGCAGTTCTTC. Its protein product is CASSAGGSNYNEQFF.